Listed below are T cell receptor beta chains from one sample, sequenced in a study of T cell changes during pregnancy in multiple sclerosis. Using immunoSEQ multiplex PCR, the repertoire was profiled, and TCRdb retains in-frame clones only, with some absent. The sample holds 40,000 to 45,000 clones, approximately 92% seen once. Sequencing was done on a sample of peripheral blood. These TCRs come from a female donor with multiple sclerosis, enrolled in a pregnancy study. Each CDR3 is given with its conserved first and last residue. D genes are given only for firm matches.

J,V,D,CDR3,DNA
TRBJ1-1,TRBV11-2,.,CASSLGQSTEAFF,TGTGCCAGCAGCTTGGGGCAGAGCACTGAAGCTTTCTTT
TRBJ2-1,TRBV7-2,.,CASSLEYDEQFF,TGTGCCAGCAGCTTAGAGTACGATGAGCAGTTCTTC
TRBJ1-3,TRBV7-9,.,CASSLTGPGNTIYF,TGTGCCAGCAGCTTAACAGGGCCTGGAAACACCATATATTTT
TRBJ2-7,TRBV27,TRBD1,CASSAPGQGTHEQYF,TGTGCCAGCAGCGCCCCGGGACAGGGCACCCACGAGCAGTACTTC
TRBJ2-3,TRBV7-2,.,CASSFQQGNTDTQYF,TGTGCCAGCAGCTTCCAACAGGGAAACACAGATACGCAGTATTTT
TRBJ2-5,TRBV5-6,.,CASSPGDQETQYF,TGTGCCAGCAGCCCGGGGGACCAAGAGACCCAGTACTTC
TRBJ2-1,TRBV19,TRBD2,CASSITAGGSYNEQFF,TGTGCCAGTAGTATTACGGCGGGAGGCTCCTACAATGAGCAGTTCTTC
TRBJ1-2,TRBV28,.,CASSPTRGRNSLYGYTF,TGTGCCAGCAGTCCTACTAGGGGCAGGAATTCTCTCTATGGCTACACCTTC
TRBJ1-1,TRBV6-1,TRBD1,CASIPTGTDEAFF,TGTGCCAGCATCCCAACCGGGACAGATGAAGCTTTCTTT
TRBJ2-7,TRBV10-2,TRBD2,CASTTGLAGYEQYF,TGCGCCAGCACCACAGGACTAGCAGGCTACGAGCAGTACTTC
TRBJ1-3,TRBV19,.,CASRGRDSGNTIYF,TGTGCCAGCCGGGGCCGGGACTCTGGAAACACCATATATTTT
TRBJ1-2,TRBV7-2,.,CASSLTGLGSAGDGYTF,TGTGCCAGCAGCTTAACTGGGTTGGGTTCGGCGGGAGATGGCTACACCTTC
TRBJ2-4,TRBV27,TRBD1,CASSLSYAGGEDIQYF,TGTGCCAGCAGTTTATCGTACGCAGGGGGTGAGGACATTCAGTACTTC
TRBJ1-5,TRBV10-3,TRBD1,CAISGDRGRLSNQPQHF,TGTGCCATCAGTGGGGACAGGGGGCGCTTGAGCAATCAGCCCCAGCATTTT
TRBJ2-5,TRBV5-1,TRBD2,CASSLGEAGAQYF,TGCGCCAGCAGCCTGGGAGAGGCGGGGGCCCAGTACTTC
TRBJ2-7,TRBV6-9,TRBD2,CATFSPLGRGYYEQYF,TGTGCCACCTTCTCCCCTCTGGGGAGGGGCTACTACGAGCAGTACTTC
TRBJ2-5,TRBV27,.,CASSSLSPAPQETQYF,TGTGCCAGCAGTTCGTTGAGCCCGGCCCCCCAAGAGACCCAGTACTTC
TRBJ2-2,TRBV30,.,CAWMADGELFF,TGTGCCTGGATGGCCGACGGGGAGCTGTTTTTT
TRBJ2-2,TRBV7-8,TRBD1,CASSLWTGVDTGELFF,TGTGCCAGCAGCCTTTGGACAGGGGTAGACACCGGGGAGCTGTTTTTT
TRBJ2-7,TRBV11-2,.,CASSSDYEQYF,TGTGCCAGCAGCTCAGACTACGAGCAGTACTTC